These T cell receptor beta chains were read from a single sample in a study of OX40 agonist ivuxolimab in advanced cancers. Generated by immunoSEQ multiplex PCR, the TCRdb table keeps only in-frame clones and is missing some. The table shows approximately 90,000 clones, with more than 80% occurring only once. Specimen: CD4+ or CD8+ T cells sorted from blood, collected in a trial of the OX40 agonist ivuxolimab. These receptors were collected from an adult with an advanced solid tumor such as melanoma, head and neck, liver or kidney cancer. Both conserved end residues are trimmed from each CDR3. Size is stated for part of the rows, as once, few or many counts, or as a class when the clone is expanded.

. | TRBV2 | 12 | ASKTGGMNTEAF
once | TRBV5-4 | 10 | ASRGATDTQY
. | TRBV5-1 | 11 | ASRGGALDEQY
. | TRBV5-1 | 14 | ASSPTRTEVGNTIY
. | TRBV30 | 11 | AWSVGHQETQY
once | TRBV12-5 | 12 | ASGWGLAGDEQY
. | TRBV29-1 | 13 | SAERQGMNTGELF
. | TRBV18 | 14 | ASSPISGGLNTEAF
. | TRBV10-1 | 10 | ASSEGTDTQY
. | TRBV19 | 11 | ASSIYLNYEQY
. | TRBV28 | 12 | ASSARDQGPEAF
once | TRBV15 | 15 | ATSREPSGATNEKLF
. | TRBV11-3 | 13 | ASSPRQGTNEKLF
. | TRBV27 | 13 | ASSLTSGSTDTQY
. | TRBV5-1 | 14 | ASSPPTSGRAFEQY
. | TRBV5-1 | 16 | ASSLDWPPDPMNTEAF
. | TRBV7-8 | 16 | ASSLYVEWTGGSYEQY
. | TRBV27 | 12 | ASSRAGDGNTIY
. | TRBV28 | 12 | ASSLRLADYEQY
. | TRBV21-1 | 13 | ASSKIFSGDVTQY
. | TRBV29-1 | 10 | SVVEGGHGYT
. | TRBV5-1 | 15 | ASSLEVSGPLPDTQY
. | TRBV27 | 13 | ASSFPPGAYNEQF
. | TRBV27 | 12 | ASSLSWGNTEAF
. | TRBV12-5 | 16 | ASGLVISREGLSYEQY
. | TRBV5-1 | 12 | ASSQDSPYDEQF